Presented here are 14 T cell receptor beta chains from one specimen sequenced in a study of blood T cell repertoires in COVID-19. Here immunoSEQ multiplex PCR was the method, and the copy in TCRdb shows in-frame clones only, minus some. The table includes roughly 280,000 clones, around nine tenths detected once. Sequencing was performed on peripheral blood. These receptors were collected from a young man with active or convalescent COVID-19.

Notes on this clone: The same CDR3 arises from other DNA sequences in this sample as well. The chain uses TRBV5-6 and TRBJ2-1; 7 bases are a match to TRBD2. The CDR3 runs to 15 residues. Germline CDR1 SGHDT, CDR2 YYEEEE. V dropped 1 base and J dropped 0; count of bases not matched to a gene: 1. In DNA, the CDR3 is TGTGCCAGCAGCTTGTCGGGGGGCTCCTACAATGAGCAGTTCTTC. This translates into CASSLSGGSYNEQFF.

This chain connects TRBV5-1 to TRBJ1-2, with D perhaps TRBD1 (6 bases). Trimming removed 0 bases from V and 6 bases from J, with 12 bases in between. In germline, CDR1 is SGHRS, CDR2 YFSETQ. This CDR3 is 14 amino acids long. CDR3 nucleotides: TGCGCCAGCAGCTTGGGAATACAGGGTGATGGCTACACCTTC. It yields the protein CASSLGIQGDGYTF.

The rearrangement links TRBV7-6 to TRBJ2-5, with 13 bases identical to TRBD2. The CDR3 has 15 residues. J was trimmed by 2 bases and V by 9 bases; bases with no gene match: 6. Per germline, CDR1 SGHVS and CDR2 FNYEAQ. CDR3 residues: CASETSGGPQETQYF. The CDR3 DNA reads TGTGCCAGTGAGACTAGCGGGGGGCCTCAAGAGACCCAGTACTTC.

This sequence joins TRBV19 and TRBJ2-5, with 12 positions matching TRBD1. CDR1 LNHDA and CDR2 SQIVND come from the germline V gene (reference sequence). The V segment lost 9 bases and the J segment 5 bases; nucleotides outside the gene matches: 4. The CDR3 has 13 residues. The CDR3 spells CASGTGGMETQYF. For the CDR3, the DNA is TGTGCCAGCGGGACAGGGGGCATGGAGACCCAGTACTTC.

This chain joins TRBV27 and TRBJ1-1; D is perhaps TRBD1 (5 bases). Trimming took 4 bases from V and 4 from J, leaving 10 bases between them. CDR1 is MNHEY and CDR2 is SMNVEV in the germline V gene (reference sequence). There are 13 residues in the CDR3. CDR3 in DNA: TGTGCCAGCAGTTGGGAAAGGGGCACTGAAGCTTTCTTT. Encoded protein: CASSWERGTEAFF.

V gene TRBV18 combines with J gene TRBJ2-2; D perhaps matches TRBD1 (5 bases). The CDR3 runs to 14 residues. CDR1 is KGHSH and CDR2 is LQKENI in the germline V gene. V lost 3 bases and J 3 bases, leaving 8 bases between the germline ends. The CDR3 loop is CASSPGQDTGELFF. CDR3 bases: TGTGCCAGCTCACCGGGGCAGGACACCGGGGAGCTGTTTTTT.

The gene calls are TRBV5-8 and TRBJ1-3; D may be TRBD1 (5 bases). Trimming pared 6 bases from V and 0 bases from J, leaving 10 bases between. CDR1 and CDR2 from the germline V gene are SGHTS and YDEGEE. This CDR3 is 14 amino acids long. The CDR3 DNA sequence: TGTGCCAGCACCGAGGACATCTCTGGAAACACCATATATTTT. It specifies CASTEDISGNTIYF.

The CDR3 sequence is CASSGSFYEQYF. CDR3 sequence (DNA): TGTGCCAGCTCCGGGTCATTCTACGAGCAGTACTTC. This chain links TRBV6-5 with TRBJ2-7; D is uncertain. This CDR3 contains 12 residues. V lost 8 bases to trimming and J lost 3 bases, with 11 bases between them. The germline V gene encodes CDR1 MNHEY and CDR2 SVGAGI.

Only a few counts were recorded for this clone. The J gene is TRBJ1-6, the V gene TRBV7-2; 8 nucleotides agree with TRBD1. This CDR3 is 16 amino acids long. Germline V gene data show CDR1 as SGHTA and CDR2 as FQGNSA. Unmatched junction bases numbered 13, after V lost 5 bases and J lost 10 bases. The CDR3 DNA reads as TGTGCCAGCAGCACTAGGCCAGGGGGCAAGGGGTCACCCCTCCACTTT. It encodes CASSTRPGGKGSPLHF.

Only one count was recorded for this clone. This sequence joins TRBV27 and TRBJ2-1; TRBD1 agrees at 9 bases. This CDR3 has 13 residues. The V gene's germline CDR1 is MNHEY and CDR2 SMNVEV (reference sequence). V lost 6 bases, J lost 10 bases, and 7 bases stayed unmatched. The CDR3 is CASSQGQGREQFF. CDR3 DNA: TGTGCCAGCAGCCAGGGACAGGGACGCGAGCAGTTCTTC.

CDR3 sequence: CACTRVHMNTEAFF. The CDR3 nucleotides are TGTGCCTGCACCCGGGTTCATATGAACACTGAAGCTTTCTTT. The chain joins TRBV30 to TRBJ1-1; D not resolved. The V end lost 6 bases, the J end lost 0 bases, and 14 bases lay between the germline ends. Germline V gene sequence: CDR1 GTSNPN, CDR2 SVGIG (reference sequence). The CDR3 consists of 14 residues.

Only one count was recorded for this clone. The chain recombines TRBV18 with TRBJ1-2, with TRBD1 as a possible D gene (5 bases). Trimming removed 4 bases at V and 6 bases at J, with 12 bases between. The CDR3 has 13 residues. Germline V lookup: CDR1 KGHSH, CDR2 LQKENI. CDR3 in amino acids: CASSLSVGDGYTF. CDR3 nucleotide sequence: TGTGCCAGCTCACTTTCTGTAGGGGATGGCTACACCTTC.

CDR3 sequence (DNA): TGTGCCAGTAATTACGGACGGGGAGATACGCAGTATTTT. Its translation: CASNYGRGDTQYF. The chain links TRBV19 to TRBJ2-3, with D maybe TRBD2 (5 bases). Germline CDR1 LNHDA, CDR2 SQIVND (reference sequence). V dropped 7 bases and J dropped 5 bases, with 13 bases sitting between them. The CDR3 runs to 13 residues.

The chain couples TRBV4-2 to TRBJ2-7; a possible D gene is TRBD2 (6 bases). Germline lookup yields CDR1 LGHNA and CDR2 YNFKEQ. CDR3 length: 16 residues. The V gene lost 1 base and the J gene lost 1 base, with 14 bases spanning the gap. CDR3 region: CASSQASGGVSYEQYF. The CDR3 region has the DNA TGTGCCAGCAGCCAAGCCTCAGGAGGGGTTTCCTACGAGCAGTACTTC.